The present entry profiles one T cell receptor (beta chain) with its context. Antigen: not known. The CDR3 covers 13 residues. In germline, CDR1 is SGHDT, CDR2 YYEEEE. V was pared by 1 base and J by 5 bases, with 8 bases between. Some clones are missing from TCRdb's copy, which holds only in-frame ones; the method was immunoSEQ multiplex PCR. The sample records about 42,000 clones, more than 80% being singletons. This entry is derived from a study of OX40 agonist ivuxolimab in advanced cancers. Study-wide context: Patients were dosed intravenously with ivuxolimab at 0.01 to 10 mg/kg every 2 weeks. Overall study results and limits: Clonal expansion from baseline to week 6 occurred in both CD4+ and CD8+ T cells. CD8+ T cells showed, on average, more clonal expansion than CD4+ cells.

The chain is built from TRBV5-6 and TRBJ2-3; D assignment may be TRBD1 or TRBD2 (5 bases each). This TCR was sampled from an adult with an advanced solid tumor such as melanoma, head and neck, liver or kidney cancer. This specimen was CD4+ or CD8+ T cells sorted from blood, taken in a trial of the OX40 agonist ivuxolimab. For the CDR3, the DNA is TGTGCCAGCAGCTTGTGGGGGAGAGATACGCAGTATTTT. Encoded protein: CASSLWGRDTQYF.